The sequence of this T cell receptor (beta chain) was determined in a study of CD8 T cells in ankylosing spondylitis. This clonotype was detected only a few times. A quantitative 5'-RACE method, one with molecular barcodes, was used to make TCR beta libraries. In TCRdb, the 5' RACE reads were re-called with MiXCR into one record per CDR3 protein. The sample yields 300,000 to 350,000 distinct CDR3 sequences, 14% to 15% seen once. Trimming took 4 bases from V and 7 from J, leaving 8 bases between them. CDR1 and CDR2 (germline): SGHDN, FVKESK. The length of the CDR3 is 13 residues. The receptor's source is a male donor with ankylosing spondylitis or in good health (not recorded which). This chain connects TRBV14 to TRBJ1-6, with D possibly being TRBD1 (5 bases). The sample comprised blood, either unsorted or a sorted T cell fraction (not recorded which). CDR3 residues: CASSPRQNSPLHF. CDR3 nucleotide sequence: TGTGCCAGCAGCCCACGACAGAATTCACCCCTCCACTTT.